The sequence of this T cell receptor (beta chain) was determined in a study of blood T cell repertoires in COVID-19. On the study more broadly: Sites across the United States, Italy and Spain contributed samples from acute and convalescent COVID-19.

Assay: immunoSEQ multiplex PCR; the TCRdb copy retains only in-frame clones and omits some. The sample has approximately 220,000 clones; around 83% are singletons. Participants came from 20 to 25 US areas, aged about 18 to 100 years. The CDR3 is 16 residues long. V lost 0 bases and J lost 4, with 13 bases in between. Per germline, CDR1 MNHEY and CDR2 SVGAGI. The specimen was PBMCs or T cells enriched from blood (not recorded which). The receptor was derived from a woman aged 40 to 49 with acute COVID-19. The rearrangement links TRBV6-5 to TRBJ2-1; weak D call: TRBD2 (5 bases). The CDR3 nucleotides are TGTGCCAGCAGTTACTCGGTGTCGGGAAAATACAATGAGCAGTTCTTC. This translates into CASSYSVSGKYNEQFF.